The TCR beta chain described here comes from a study of T cell changes during pregnancy in multiple sclerosis. The germline gives CDR1 LNHDA, CDR2 SQIVND (reference sequence). V lost 5 bases and J 3 bases, leaving 12 bases between the germline ends. The CDR3 runs 14 residues. The sample holds one count of this clone. TCRdb's copy holds only in-frame clones and misses some; the assay was immunoSEQ multiplex PCR. The table shows some 60,000 clones, with about 91% occurring only once. Sequences were derived from peripheral blood, sampled after pregnancy. The receptor was derived from a female donor in good health, enrolled as a control in a pregnancy study. The V and J genes are TRBV19 and TRBJ2-3, with D tentatively TRBD2 (7 bases). Written as DNA, the CDR3 is TGTGCCAGTAGTCGGGGGGCGCGGACAGATACGCAGTATTTT. This gives the protein CASSRGARTDTQYF.